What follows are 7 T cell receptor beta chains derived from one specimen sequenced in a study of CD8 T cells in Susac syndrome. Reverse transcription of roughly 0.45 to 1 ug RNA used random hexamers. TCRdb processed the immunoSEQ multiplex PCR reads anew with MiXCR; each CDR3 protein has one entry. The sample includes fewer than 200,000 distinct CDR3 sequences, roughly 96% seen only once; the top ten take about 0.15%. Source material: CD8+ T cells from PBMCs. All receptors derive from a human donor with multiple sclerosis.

The CDR3 DNA sequence: TGTGCCAGCAGCTTGACCACCCGCGCGGATGAGCAGTTCTTC. Protein product: CASSLTTRADEQFF. V usage is TRBV11-2 and J usage is TRBJ2-1; no reliable D call. This CDR3 has 14 amino acids. Germline V lookup: CDR1 SGHAT, CDR2 FQNNGV. V shed 3 bases and J shed 8 bases, with 14 bases lying between them.

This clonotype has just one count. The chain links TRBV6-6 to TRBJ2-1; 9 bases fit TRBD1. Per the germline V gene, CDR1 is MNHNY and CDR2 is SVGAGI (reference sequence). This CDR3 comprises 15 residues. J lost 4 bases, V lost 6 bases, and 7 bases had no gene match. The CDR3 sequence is CASSPGTGWYNEQFF. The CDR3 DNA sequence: TGTGCCAGCAGCCCCGGGACAGGGTGGTACAATGAGCAGTTCTTC.

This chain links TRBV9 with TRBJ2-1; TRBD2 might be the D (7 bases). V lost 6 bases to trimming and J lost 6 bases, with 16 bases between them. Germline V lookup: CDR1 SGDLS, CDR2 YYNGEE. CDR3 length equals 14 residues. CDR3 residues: CASNGGGPLNEQFF. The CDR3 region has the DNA TGTGCCAGCAATGGCGGGGGCCCCCTCAATGAGCAGTTCTTC.

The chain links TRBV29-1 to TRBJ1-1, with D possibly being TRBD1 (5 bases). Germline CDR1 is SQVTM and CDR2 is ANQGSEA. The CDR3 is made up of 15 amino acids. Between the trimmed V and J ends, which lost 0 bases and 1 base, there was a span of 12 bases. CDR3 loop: CSVEDPKQANTEAFF. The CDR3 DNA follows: TGCAGCGTTGAAGATCCGAAACAGGCGAACACTGAAGCTTTCTTT. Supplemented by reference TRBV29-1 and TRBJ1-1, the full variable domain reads SAVISQKPSRDICQRGTSLTIQCQVDSQVTMMFWYRQQPGQSLTLIATANQGSEATYESGFVIDKFPISRPNLTFSTLTVSNMSPEDSSIYLCSVEDPKQANTEAFFGQGTRLTVV.

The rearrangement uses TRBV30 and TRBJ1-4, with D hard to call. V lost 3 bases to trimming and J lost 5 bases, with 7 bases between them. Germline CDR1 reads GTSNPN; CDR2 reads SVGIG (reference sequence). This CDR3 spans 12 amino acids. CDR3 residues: CAWSGENEKLFF. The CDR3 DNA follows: TGTGCCTGGAGCGGGGAGAATGAAAAACTGTTTTTT.

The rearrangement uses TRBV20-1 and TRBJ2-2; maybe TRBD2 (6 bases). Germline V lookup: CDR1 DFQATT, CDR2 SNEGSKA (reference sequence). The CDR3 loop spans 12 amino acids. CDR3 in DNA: TGCAGCACTAGCTCGAACACCGGGGAGCTGTTTTTT. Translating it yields CSTSSNTGELFF.

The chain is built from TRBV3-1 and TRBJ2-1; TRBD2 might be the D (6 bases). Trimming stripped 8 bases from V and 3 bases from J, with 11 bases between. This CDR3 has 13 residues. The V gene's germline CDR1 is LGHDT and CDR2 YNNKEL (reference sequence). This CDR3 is CASEAGHYNEQFF. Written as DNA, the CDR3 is TGTGCCAGCGAAGCGGGCCACTACAATGAGCAGTTCTTC.